This T cell receptor (beta chain) was found in a study of regulatory T cells in long-lasting Graves disease. In the study overall: Recently diagnosed Graves' patients had received antithyroid drugs for under 3 months.

Study-level results: Persistent disease preferred TRBV28, TRBJ1-2 and TRBJ2-5.

This clonotype was recorded many times. Antigen: not known. Germline-derived CDR1 and CDR2 are SGHRS and YFSETQ. The CDR3 is 13 residues long. Between the trimmed V and J ends, which lost 3 bases and 7 bases, there was a span of 13 bases. Sequencing libraries for TCR beta were prepared with iRepertoire HTBI primers and Arm-PCR of CDR3 regions. MiXCR, applied by TCRdb to the multiplex PCR reads, yields one record per CDR3 protein. Of 680,000 or so distinct CDR3 sequences listed, less than 20% are singletons. Time point of the sample: newly diagnosed GD, antithyroid drugs for less than 3 months. The TCR library used RNA extracted from PBMCs. The same sample was also used in a study of T cells in Graves' hyperthyroidism and ophthalmopathy.

The sequence was obtained from a young woman with Graves disease. This chain uses TRBV5-1 with TRBJ1-1, with TRBD1 as a possible D gene (5 bases). The sequencing used peripheral blood mononuclear cells (PBMCs), collected at new diagnosis, from a patient treated with antithyroid drugs. The CDR3 coding sequence is TGCGCCAGCAGCTACGGCGGGACGGGTGAAGCTTTCTTT. As protein: CASSYGGTGEAFF.